Listed below are T cell receptor beta chains from one sample, sequenced in a study of T-cell memory formation after mild COVID-19. MiXCR, run by TCRdb on the 5' RACE reads, gives a single entry per CDR3 protein. The sample holds roughly 300,000 distinct CDR3 sequences, roughly 8.2% seen once. The sequenced sample was PBMCs or a T cell subset sorted from them (not recorded which). The origin of the receptors is a man aged 18-30 years who had mild COVID-19 (a few samples of this study predate the infection). Cell type and time point are not known. CDR3s leave out the opening cysteine and the closing phenylalanine or tryptophan.

j_gene,v_gene,CDR3aa
TRBJ1-1,TRBV5-1,ASSMGDRQTEAF
TRBJ1-2,TRBV9,ASSSRTGFGYT
TRBJ2-4,TRBV20-1,SVYSSNIQY
TRBJ1-1,TRBV4-3,ASSQGSRMSTEAF
TRBJ2-3,TRBV11-2,ASSQGEGDTQY
TRBJ2-6,TRBV6-2/TRBV6-3,ASSHFRDTGLLSGANVLT
TRBJ1-5,TRBV27,ASSFRGYSNQPQH
TRBJ2-5,TRBV6-6,ASRLTFGETQY
TRBJ2-2,TRBV20-1,SARDAGTSSGELF
TRBJ1-2,TRBV7-3,ASSLGSAGGGYT
TRBJ1-1,TRBV5-1,ASSLGQGTLNTEAF
TRBJ2-3,TRBV5-1,ASSLDFDTQY
TRBJ2-5,TRBV7-2,ASSNRVSETQY
TRBJ2-3,TRBV29-1,SVVGQGADTQY
TRBJ2-1,TRBV6-6,ASLGGRNNEQF
TRBJ1-6,TRBV6-6,ASSLGQVLNSPLH
TRBJ2-7,TRBV10-1,ASSGGNAYEQY
TRBJ1-6,TRBV20-1,SASLGFTLSPH
TRBJ2-2,TRBV12-3/TRBV12-4,ASSSRGAPGELF
TRBJ1-2,TRBV4-3,ASSQDPIARVDYGYT
TRBJ2-2,TRBV18,ASSPRANTGELF
TRBJ2-1,TRBV5-6,ASSSSGGAGEQF
TRBJ2-2,TRBV20-1,SARAFAANTGELF
TRBJ2-1,TRBV4-3,ASSPELGSYNEQF
TRBJ2-1,TRBV7-2,ASSLRLKHEQF
TRBJ1-4,TRBV12-3/TRBV12-4,ASSFLSGQLKLF
TRBJ1-1,TRBV29-1,SAAPQGNTEAF
TRBJ2-3,TRBV5-1,ASSLHWDRGTDTQY
TRBJ1-1,TRBV12-3/TRBV12-4,ASTFNLNTEAF
TRBJ1-2,TRBV28,ASSLWQGDGGYT
TRBJ2-7,TRBV7-3,ASSLRRGAPYEQY
TRBJ1-3,TRBV19,ASTSVDESGNTIY
TRBJ1-3,TRBV5-1,ASSLDSLGRRGNTIY
TRBJ1-1,TRBV4-3,ASSQEYRFEAF
TRBJ2-6,TRBV11-2,ASSSFGANVLT
TRBJ1-1,TRBV15,ATSGQGAWNTEAF
TRBJ2-1,TRBV5-1,ASSPSSREINEQF
TRBJ2-2,TRBV6-2/TRBV6-3,ASRATGLNTGELF
TRBJ1-1,TRBV30,AWSVQGSPRAF
TRBJ2-2,TRBV4-3,ASSQDIGTDNTGELF
TRBJ2-5,TRBV7-9,ASSPPRSERGQETQY
TRBJ1-2,TRBV29-1,SVEGVDLLRGYT
TRBJ2-2,TRBV24-1,ATAGTGNTGELF
TRBJ1-4,TRBV20-1,SAKDRGEKLF
TRBJ2-2,TRBV5-1,ASSYLAPTANTGELF
TRBJ1-3,TRBV28,ASSLYTGVDTIY
TRBJ2-1,TRBV4-1,ASSLAGTSYNEQF